This TCR beta chain originates from a study of T cell responses to AZD1222 COVID-19 vaccine. Study observations and caveats: Vaccine-related CD4 TCRs covered spike, predominating at 160-218 and 743-854.

Note on this clone: The antigen remains unidentified.

Assay used: immunoSEQ multiplex PCR; TCRdb lists only in-frame clones, some missing. The table has about 140,000 clones, 88% seen once. V lost 6 bases and J lost 0, with 12 bases in between. CDR3 length: 15 amino acids. Germline V gene lookup returns CDR1 LNHNV and CDR2 YYDKDF (reference sequence). V usage is TRBV15 and J usage is TRBJ2-4, with D perhaps matching TRBD2 (6 bases). The starting material was peripheral blood, obtained on day 0 of AZD1222 vaccination. This TCR derives from an adult in good health. This chain's CDR3 is CATSRDSIAKNIQYF. CDR3 DNA: TGTGCCACCAGTCGGGACTCCATAGCCAAAAACATTCAGTACTTC.